Shown below are 18 T cell receptor beta chains from a single sample sequenced in a study of radiotherapy plus CTLA-4 blockade in lung cancer. Some clones are missing from TCRdb's copy, which holds only in-frame ones; the method was immunoSEQ multiplex PCR. Among about 62,000 clones listed, roughly 77% were seen once. The sample was peripheral blood, taken from a patient treated with radiotherapy plus ipilimumab. The receptors were gathered from a human donor with non-small cell lung cancer who had a complete response to radiotherapy plus ipilimumab.

The chain links TRBV6-6 to TRBJ1-2; D is unclear. The CDR3 is 14 amino acids. Trimming removed 7 bases from V and 2 bases from J, with 14 bases in between. From germline, CDR1 is MNHNY and CDR2 SVGAGI (reference sequence). In DNA form, the CDR3 reads TGTGCCAGCATGCCGAGTTCCTCAAACTATGGCTACACCTTC. Translated, it gives CASMPSSSNYGYTF.

The chain carries TRBV5-4 and TRBJ2-2, with 10 bases that match TRBD1. The length of the CDR3 is 17 residues. Per germline, CDR1 SGHNT and CDR2 YYREEE (reference sequence). J was trimmed by 2 bases and V by 4 bases; bases with no gene match: 8. CDR3 DNA sequence: TGTGCCAGCAGCAGCGCCCGGGACAGGGGAAACACCGGGGAGCTGTTTTTT. It specifies CASSSARDRGNTGELFF.

The J gene is TRBJ1-2, the V gene TRBV28; D is unresolved. Trimming cost V 8 bases and J 10 bases, with 20 bases left between them. Germline CDR1 and CDR2: MDHEN and SYDVKM. The length of the CDR3 is 13 residues. The CDR3 sequence is CASLTTGSFDYTF. The CDR3 DNA reads as TGTGCCAGCCTGACGACGGGTTCGTTCGACTACACCTTC.

The V and J genes are TRBV23-1 and TRBJ2-3, with 7 nucleotides matching TRBD1. TRBV23-1 is an ORF; its function is uncertain. The length of the CDR3 is 15 residues. V lost 3 bases to trimming and J lost 1 base; unmatched junction nucleotides: 4. In DNA form, the CDR3 reads TGCGCCAGCAGTCACAAGGGGGCTCGCACAGATACGCAGTATTTT. Its translation: CASSHKGARTDTQYF.

The rearrangement joins TRBV27 to TRBJ1-4; the D gene is possibly TRBD1 (5 bases). The CDR3 loop spans 14 amino acids. Germline lookup yields CDR1 MNHEY and CDR2 SMNVEV (reference sequence). V gave up 5 bases and J gave up 7 bases, with 14 bases separating them. The CDR3 bases are TGTGCCAGCAGTCGACAGACGAGTGGTGAAAAACTGTTTTTT. Translation: CASSRQTSGEKLFF.

This clone was seen only once. This chain connects TRBV19 to TRBJ1-2; D might be TRBD1 (6 bases). The germline V gene has CDR1 LNHDA and CDR2 SQIVND (reference sequence). Trimming stripped 5 bases from V and 3 bases from J, with 10 bases between. This CDR3 region has 13 residues. The CDR3 sequence: CASSEQGYYGYTF. The CDR3 DNA is TGTGCCAGTAGTGAACAGGGTTACTATGGCTACACCTTC.

The gene calls are TRBV27 and TRBJ1-5, with no clear D. V was clipped by 6 bases and J by 0 bases, with 6 bases between them. CDR1 is MNHEY, CDR2 SMNVEV, per germline (reference sequence). There are 13 residues in the CDR3. The DNA of the CDR3 is TGTGCCAGCAGACGAAATAGCAATCAGCCCCAGCATTTT. Its translation is CASRRNSNQPQHF.

CDR3 protein: CASRAPGQGHNEQFF. The CDR3 DNA is TGTGCCAGCAGGGCACCGGGACAGGGACACAATGAGCAGTTCTTC. The chain links TRBV11-2 to TRBJ2-1; TRBD1 matches at 9 bases. The length of the CDR3 is 15 residues. Germline lookup yields CDR1 SGHAT and CDR2 FQNNGV. V shed 6 bases and J 5 bases; nucleotides not matched to a gene: 8. The whole variable domain, remainder taken from reference TRBV11-2 and TRBJ2-1, is EAGVAQSPRYKIIEKRQSVAFWCNPISGHATLYWYQQILGQGPKLLIQFQNNGVVDDSQLPKDRFSAERLKGVDSTLKIQPAKLEDSAVYLCASRAPGQGHNEQFFGPGTRLTVL.

V usage is TRBV2 and J usage is TRBJ2-1; 7 positions match TRBD1. Trimming removed 7 bases from V and 8 bases from J; junction bases left unmatched: 14. CDR3 length equals 15 residues. The V gene's germline CDR1 is SNHLY and CDR2 FYNNEI. DNA of the CDR3: TGTGCCAGCAAACGTGAGGGCAGGGGGTCCGATGAGCAGTTCTTC. It codes for CASKREGRGSDEQFF. Variable domain in full (rest from reference TRBV2 and TRBJ2-1): EPEVTQTPSHQVTQMGQEVILRCVPISNHLYFYWYRQILGQKVEFLVSFYNNEISEKSEIFDDQFSVERPDGSNFTLKIRSTKLEDSAMYFCASKREGRGSDEQFFGPGTRLTVL.

The chain couples TRBV6-6 to TRBJ2-3; 9 bases are shared with TRBD1. CDR1 MNHNY and CDR2 SVGAGI come from the germline V gene (reference sequence). Losses at the gene ends were 6 bases for V and 4 bases for J; bases not matched to a gene: 8. This CDR3 region has 15 residues. The CDR3 region is CASRPPTGGADTQYF. The CDR3 bases are TGTGCCAGCAGACCACCGACAGGGGGGGCAGATACGCAGTATTTT.

The chain carries TRBV27 and TRBJ2-2, with TRBD1 matching over 11 bases. J lost 0 bases, V lost 4 bases, and 7 bases had no gene match. The CDR3 covers 18 residues. Germline V CDR1 and CDR2: MNHEY, SMNVEV (reference sequence). CDR3 nucleotide sequence: TGTGCCAGCAGTTCGGGGACAGGGGGACTGACGAACACCGGGGAGCTGTTTTTT. Translation gives CASSSGTGGLTNTGELFF.

The gene calls are TRBV7-9 and TRBJ2-1; D is uncertain. This CDR3 is built from 11 residues. V lost 5 bases to trimming and J lost 8 bases, with 7 bases between them. Germline CDR1 and CDR2: SEHNR and FQNEAQ (reference sequence). Here the CDR3 reads CASSGSDEQFF. CDR3 bases: TGTGCCAGCAGCGGTTCAGATGAGCAGTTCTTC.

This rearrangement joins TRBV4-3 to TRBJ2-7; 7 nucleotides align to TRBD1. CDR3 length: 13 residues. Looked up from germline, CDR1 is LGHNA and CDR2 is YSLEER. V shed 6 bases and J 0 bases; nucleotides not matched to a gene: 2. CDR3 region: CASSPGGSYEQYF. CDR3 coding DNA: TGCGCCAGCAGTCCAGGGGGCTCCTACGAGCAGTACTTC.

The table lists this clone with a count of one. The chain has TRBV7-8 and TRBJ1-6, with D possibly TRBD1 on 6 matching bases. Per the germline V gene, CDR1 is SGHVS and CDR2 is FQNEAQ. V was cut by 5 bases and J by 4 bases, with 9 bases left in between. This CDR3 contains 14 residues. Here the CDR3 DNA reads TGTGCCAGCAGCACACAGGGATATAATTCACCCCTCCACTTT. Translated: CASSTQGYNSPLHF.

The chain is built from TRBV5-8 and TRBJ2-3; either TRBD1 or TRBD2 may fit D (5 bases each). Trimming took off 0 bases at V and 8 bases at J, with 10 bases between the two ends. Looked up from germline, CDR1 is SGHTS and CDR2 is YDEGEE. This CDR3 has 13 amino acids. CDR3 sequence reads: CASSLAGDGTQYF. The CDR3 DNA reads as TGTGCCAGCAGCTTGGCTGGGGACGGTACGCAGTATTTT.

The chain links TRBV5-1 to TRBJ1-1, with TRBD1 matching 7 bases. There are 14 residues in the CDR3. The junction had 5 bases not matched to a gene; V was cut back by 1 base and J by 5 bases. Germline CDR1 and CDR2: SGHRS and YFSETQ. The CDR3 region has the DNA TGCGCCAGCAGCTTGCGACAGGGAAGGACTGAAGCTTTCTTT. Translated: CASSLRQGRTEAFF.

This clone was seen a handful of times. The chain has TRBV30 and TRBJ2-7, with 7 bases matching TRBD2. CDR3 length: 14 amino acids. The germline V gene has CDR1 GTSNPN and CDR2 SVGIG (reference sequence). The V segment lost 1 base and the J segment 0 bases; nucleotides outside the gene matches: 3. CDR3 DNA: TGTGCCTGGAGTGATCAGCGGGACTCCTACGAGCAGTACTTC. Translation: CAWSDQRDSYEQYF. Full variable domain (outside the CDR3, taken from reference TRBV30 and TRBJ2-7): SQTIHQWPATLVQPVGSPLSLECTVEGTSNPNLYWYRQAAGRGLQLLFYSVGIGQISSEVPQNLSASRPQDRQFILSSKKLLLSDSGFYLCAWSDQRDSYEQYFGPGTRLTVT.

The V gene is TRBV29-1, the J gene TRBJ2-5; TRBD2 matches 12 bases. Germline values: CDR1 SQVTM, CDR2 ANQGSEA. Trimming removed 3 bases from V and 0 bases from J; junction bases left unmatched: 8. The CDR3 spans 17 residues. The CDR3 DNA follows: TGCAGCGTTGACGGTCTAGCGGGAGGGCCGTACCAAGAGACCCAGTACTTC. Encoded protein: CSVDGLAGGPYQETQYF.